This TCR beta chain was found in a study of T cells in Graves' hyperthyroidism and ophthalmopathy. The germline V gene encodes CDR1 SGHRS and CDR2 YFSETQ. V was clipped by 4 bases and J by 5 bases, with 13 bases between them. This CDR3 has 14 residues. RNA transcripts provided the source from which TCR beta CDR3 regions were amplified. HTBI primers were employed in a first-round RT-PCR of the TCR CDR3. TCRdb ran MiXCR on the multiplex PCR reads and lists one entry per CDR3 protein. The data show under 400,000 distinct CDR3 sequences, 15% to 20% seen once. The sample was blood. V and J are TRBV5-1 and TRBJ1-5, with a possible D match to TRBD1 (6 bases). This sequence was found in a woman aged 45-59 years with Graves' hyperthyroidism. For the CDR3, the DNA is TGCGCCAGCAGCACCGGGACAATCGATCAGCCCCAGCATTTT. Residues: CASSTGTIDQPQHF.